This is a list of T cell receptor beta chains from one sample in a study of blood T cell repertoires in COVID-19. The method was immunoSEQ multiplex PCR; TCRdb's version includes in-frame clones alone and lacks a portion of them. The sample carries around 430,000 clones, roughly 89% recorded once. Source material: PBMCs or T cells enriched from blood (not recorded which). The receptors derive from a woman aged 50 to 60 who had recovered from COVID-19. CDR3s include the opening cysteine and the closing phenylalanine or tryptophan. The order of the fields is J gene, clone size, D gene, V gene, CDR3 length, CDR3 protein, CDR3 DNA. D genes are given only for firm matches. Where a row states a size, it is once, few, many or the class of an expanded clone; other rows omit it.

J gene: TRBJ1-1; clone size: .; D gene: .; V gene: TRBV7-8; CDR3 length: 15; CDR3 protein: CASSPDRRMNTEAFF; CDR3 DNA: TGTGCCAGCAGCCCTGACAGACGTATGAACACTGAAGCTTTCTTT
J gene: TRBJ1-1; clone size: .; D gene: .; V gene: TRBV9; CDR3 length: 16; CDR3 protein: CASSVSISGVNTEAFF; CDR3 DNA: TGTGCCAGCAGCGTATCAATTTCCGGGGTGAACACTGAAGCTTTCTTT
J gene: TRBJ2-6; clone size: .; D gene: TRBD2; V gene: TRBV4-1; CDR3 length: 19; CDR3 protein: CASSQDWDSGFSGANVLTF; CDR3 DNA: TGCGCCAGCAGCCAAGATTGGGATAGCGGGTTCTCTGGGGCCAACGTCCTGACTTTC
J gene: TRBJ1-2; clone size: .; D gene: .; V gene: TRBV28; CDR3 length: 16; CDR3 protein: CASSSVRTSQNYGYTF; CDR3 DNA: TGTGCCAGCAGTTCCGTCCGGACATCTCAGAATTATGGCTACACCTTC
J gene: TRBJ2-3; clone size: .; D gene: .; V gene: TRBV30; CDR3 length: 14; CDR3 protein: CAWSTRTGTDTQYF; CDR3 DNA: TGTGCCTGGAGTACTCGAACCGGCACAGATACGCAGTATTTT
J gene: TRBJ1-1; clone size: .; D gene: TRBD1; V gene: TRBV4-1; CDR3 length: 14; CDR3 protein: CASSQEDRGTEAFF; CDR3 DNA: TGCGCCAGCAGCCAAGAAGACAGGGGCACTGAAGCTTTCTTT
J gene: TRBJ2-7; clone size: few; D gene: .; V gene: TRBV6-2/TRBV6-3; CDR3 length: 14; CDR3 protein: CASSTNSNSYEQYF; CDR3 DNA: TGTGCCAGCAGTACTAACTCGAACTCCTACGAGCAGTACTTC
J gene: TRBJ2-5; clone size: .; D gene: .; V gene: TRBV3-1/TRBV3-2; CDR3 length: 17; CDR3 protein: CASSQGFNRFLQETQYF; CDR3 DNA: TGTGCCAGCAGCCAAGGGTTCAACAGATTCCTACAGGAGACCCAGTACTTC
J gene: TRBJ2-7; clone size: .; D gene: TRBD1; V gene: TRBV29-1; CDR3 length: 15; CDR3 protein: CSGARGQGEFYEQYF; CDR3 DNA: TGCAGCGGAGCCCGTGGACAGGGGGAGTTTTACGAGCAGTACTTC
J gene: TRBJ1-2; clone size: .; D gene: TRBD1; V gene: TRBV6-5; CDR3 length: 14; CDR3 protein: CASSTGGVDYGYTF; CDR3 DNA: TGTGCCAGCAGTACAGGGGGAGTGGACTATGGCTACACCTTC
J gene: TRBJ1-1; clone size: .; D gene: .; V gene: TRBV27; CDR3 length: 14; CDR3 protein: CASSSRTRGGAAFF; CDR3 DNA: TGTGCCAGCAGTTCCCGTACCCGTGGAGGAGCCGCTTTCTTT
J gene: TRBJ1-1; clone size: .; D gene: TRBD1; V gene: TRBV19; CDR3 length: 16; CDR3 protein: CASSIDRQGVYTEAFF; CDR3 DNA: TGTGCCAGTAGTATAGATCGACAGGGGGTGTACACTGAAGCTTTCTTT
J gene: TRBJ2-7; clone size: .; D gene: .; V gene: TRBV6-5; CDR3 length: 16; CDR3 protein: CASTYSAGSTSYEQYF; CDR3 DNA: TGTGCCAGCACCTACTCCGCCGGGTCCACCTCCTACGAGCAGTACTTC
J gene: TRBJ1-2; clone size: .; D gene: .; V gene: TRBV5-1; CDR3 length: 17; CDR3 protein: CASSLEPGLGGGYGYTF; CDR3 DNA: TGCGCCAGCAGCTTGGAGCCAGGACTAGGAGGGGGCTATGGCTACACCTTC
J gene: TRBJ2-5; clone size: .; D gene: TRBD1; V gene: TRBV6-6; CDR3 length: 14; CDR3 protein: CASRVPGGAETQYF; CDR3 DNA: TGTGCCAGCCGAGTTCCAGGGGGCGCGGAGACCCAGTACTTC
J gene: TRBJ2-1; clone size: .; D gene: TRBD2; V gene: TRBV11-3; CDR3 length: 17; CDR3 protein: CASSLETSPSSYNEQFF; CDR3 DNA: TGTGCCAGCAGCTTAGAGACTAGCCCGAGCTCCTACAATGAGCAGTTCTTC
J gene: TRBJ1-6; clone size: .; D gene: .; V gene: TRBV12-3/TRBV12-4; CDR3 length: 12; CDR3 protein: CASSLGSSPLHF; CDR3 DNA: TGTGCCAGCAGTTTAGGTAGCTCACCCCTCCACTTT
J gene: TRBJ2-7; clone size: once; D gene: TRBD1; V gene: TRBV10-1; CDR3 length: 13; CDR3 protein: CASLDRGEYEQYF; CDR3 DNA: TGCGCCAGCCTAGACAGGGGGGAATACGAGCAGTACTTC
J gene: TRBJ1-2; clone size: .; D gene: TRBD1; V gene: TRBV2; CDR3 length: 13; CDR3 protein: CASRATGPYGYTF; CDR3 DNA: TGTGCCAGCAGAGCGACAGGGCCCTATGGCTACACCTTC
J gene: TRBJ2-5; clone size: .; D gene: .; V gene: TRBV5-1; CDR3 length: 15; CDR3 protein: CASSLESGTGETQYF; CDR3 DNA: TGCGCCAGCAGCTTGGAGTCGGGTACCGGGGAGACCCAGTACTTC
J gene: TRBJ1-1; clone size: .; D gene: TRBD1; V gene: TRBV25-1; CDR3 length: 17; CDR3 protein: CASTLDRGTSLNTEAFF; CDR3 DNA: TGTGCCAGCACCTTGGACAGGGGTACCTCTCTGAACACTGAAGCTTTCTTT
J gene: TRBJ1-5; clone size: .; D gene: TRBD1; V gene: TRBV30; CDR3 length: 16; CDR3 protein: CAWSSFYGQGDQPQHF; CDR3 DNA: TGTGCCTGGAGTTCTTTCTACGGACAGGGGGATCAGCCCCAGCATTTT
J gene: TRBJ2-1; clone size: .; D gene: .; V gene: TRBV7-3; CDR3 length: 13; CDR3 protein: CASSPRPRDEQFF; CDR3 DNA: TGTGCCAGCAGCCCGCGACCTCGGGATGAGCAGTTCTTC
J gene: TRBJ2-7; clone size: once; D gene: TRBD1; V gene: TRBV6-5; CDR3 length: 15; CDR3 protein: CATKQGGDRGYEQYF; CDR3 DNA: TGTGCCACCAAACAAGGAGGGGACAGGGGCTACGAGCAGTACTTC
J gene: TRBJ2-2; clone size: .; D gene: TRBD2; V gene: TRBV27; CDR3 length: 15; CDR3 protein: CASRAAGGPVGELFF; CDR3 DNA: TGTGCCAGCAGGGCGGCGGGGGGGCCGGTCGGGGAGCTGTTTTTT
J gene: TRBJ1-2; clone size: once; D gene: .; V gene: TRBV4-3; CDR3 length: 17; CDR3 protein: CASSQDGATVPDYGYTF; CDR3 DNA: TGCGCCAGCAGCCAAGATGGAGCGACCGTCCCCGACTATGGCTACACCTTC
J gene: TRBJ2-7; clone size: .; D gene: TRBD1; V gene: TRBV28; CDR3 length: 14; CDR3 protein: CASTPDREAYEQYF; CDR3 DNA: TGTGCCAGCACCCCGGACAGGGAAGCCTACGAGCAGTACTTC
J gene: TRBJ2-3; clone size: .; D gene: .; V gene: TRBV7-3; CDR3 length: 14; CDR3 protein: CASKGSSSADTQYF; CDR3 DNA: TGTGCCAGCAAGGGGTCAAGTAGTGCAGATACGCAGTATTTT
J gene: TRBJ1-1; clone size: .; D gene: TRBD1; V gene: TRBV28; CDR3 length: 17; CDR3 protein: CASSFIRTGTGNTEAFF; CDR3 DNA: TGTGCCAGCAGTTTCATCCGGACCGGGACAGGGAACACTGAAGCTTTCTTT
J gene: TRBJ1-6; clone size: once; D gene: .; V gene: TRBV30; CDR3 length: 16; CDR3 protein: CAWRTFGETYYSPLHF; CDR3 DNA: TGTGCCTGGAGAACCTTCGGGGAGACCTACTATTCACCCCTCCACTTT
J gene: TRBJ1-1; clone size: .; D gene: .; V gene: TRBV14; CDR3 length: 15; CDR3 protein: CASSQQGFMNTEAFF; CDR3 DNA: TGTGCCAGCAGCCAGCAGGGGTTCATGAACACTGAAGCTTTCTTT
J gene: TRBJ1-2; clone size: .; D gene: .; V gene: TRBV19; CDR3 length: 15; CDR3 protein: CATEVNYMGGYGYTF; CDR3 DNA: TGTGCCACCGAAGTGAATTACATGGGGGGATATGGCTACACCTTC
J gene: TRBJ1-1; clone size: .; D gene: .; V gene: TRBV2; CDR3 length: 14; CDR3 protein: CASRFDSLNTEAFF; CDR3 DNA: TGTGCCAGCAGATTCGACAGCCTGAACACTGAAGCTTTCTTT
J gene: TRBJ2-5; clone size: .; D gene: TRBD1; V gene: TRBV28; CDR3 length: 16; CDR3 protein: CASSSRLGQGSETQYF; CDR3 DNA: TGTGCCAGCAGCTCCCGCCTGGGACAGGGATCAGAGACCCAGTACTTC
J gene: TRBJ1-2; clone size: few; D gene: .; V gene: TRBV28; CDR3 length: 14; CDR3 protein: CASTQQGLIGGYTF; CDR3 DNA: TGTGCCAGTACCCAACAGGGCTTAATAGGTGGCTACACCTTC
J gene: TRBJ1-1; clone size: .; D gene: .; V gene: TRBV7-9; CDR3 length: 15; CDR3 protein: CASSSYSGSNTEAFF; CDR3 DNA: TGTGCCAGCAGCTCGTACTCGGGGTCGAACACTGAAGCTTTCTTT
J gene: TRBJ2-5; clone size: .; D gene: TRBD1; V gene: TRBV29-1; CDR3 length: 12; CDR3 protein: CSGRQGPETQYF; CDR3 DNA: TGCAGCGGCCGACAGGGCCCAGAGACCCAGTACTTC
J gene: TRBJ2-3; clone size: .; D gene: TRBD2; V gene: TRBV29-1; CDR3 length: 13; CDR3 protein: CSVGGILTDTQYF; CDR3 DNA: TGCAGCGTCGGGGGGATTCTCACAGATACGCAGTATTTT
J gene: TRBJ1-6; clone size: many; D gene: .; V gene: TRBV7-2; CDR3 length: 14; CDR3 protein: CASSLGGPRSPLHF; CDR3 DNA: TGTGCCAGCAGCTTAGGCGGTCCCCGATCACCCCTCCACTTT
J gene: TRBJ1-5; clone size: .; D gene: .; V gene: TRBV21-1; CDR3 length: 15; CDR3 protein: CASSKGQGFNQPQHF; CDR3 DNA: TGTGCCAGCAGCAAAGGACAGGGGTTCAATCAGCCCCAGCATTTT
J gene: TRBJ2-2; clone size: .; D gene: TRBD2; V gene: TRBV7-2; CDR3 length: 17; CDR3 protein: CASSFPGTSGAGGELFF; CDR3 DNA: TGTGCCAGCAGCTTCCCCGGGACTAGCGGGGCAGGCGGGGAGCTGTTTTTT